This record covers a single T cell receptor beta chain. Its antigen remains unidentified. Nothing much larger sits one base from this clone, and base qualities are not available. The immunoSEQ Assay, a bias-controlled multiplex PCR, was used to amplify TCRbeta CDR3 regions from genomic DNA. The paper's data handling went like this. Nucleated cell counts per sample were estimated from amplification of reference gene primers within the assay. To quantify the absolute abundance of each unique TCRbeta CDR3 rearrangement, sequence reads were collapsed and filtered. Productive Simpson clonality was computed per sample as the square root of Simpson's diversity index over productive rearrangements. TCRdb took this table from immuneACCESS and kept in-frame rearrangements with V and J called. Such tables lack part of the clones; where checked against another copy, unresolved V genes explain under half of the gap, and the rest is unexplained. V, J and clone size were drawn from that table, and D and trimming were deduced from the DNA. The sample profile shows about 67,000 clones; around nine tenths of them were found once. Together, the top ten hold 1% to 1.5% of the sample.

This entry comes from a study of blood T cell repertoires in COVID-19 (dated by TCRdb to the early 2020s). Background on the whole study: The collaborator samples originated in the United States, Italy and Spain and spanned the acute and convalescent phases of COVID-19. The material from the prospective study consisted of cDNA or gDNA derived from T cells, B-cell-depleted T cells, or PBMCs. The dataset comprised deeply sampled blood TCRbeta repertoires from subjects exposed to, actively infected with, or recovered from COVID-19. The repertoires were made available in a free public database intended to serve as a resource for research on the immune response to SARS-CoV-2. The samples were drawn from two sources: the first 160 participants of the ongoing ImmuneRACE study, and 1,254 subjects contributed by 6 global collaborators. Nearly every sample came with metadata listing a de-identified subject ID, COVID-19 status, age in years and sex. Where HLA class I and class II types were available, the types were taken from metadata supplied by the sample provider, not from assay-based typing. On the study overall, not on this receptor specifically: Clinical and demographic metadata were provided uncurated, with the amount varying by source and participant.

Whole blood was collected in K2EDTA tubes by collaborating institutions according to the institutions' own protocols. For TCRbeta analysis, collaborator samples were shipped as frozen whole blood, as isolated PBMCs, or as DNA extracted from either sample type. This TCR came from a woman in her fifties or sixties with acute or convalescent COVID-19. Sequenced: peripheral blood.

The nucleotide sequence is given as TGTGCCAGCAGCGTAGGACAGGGCGGACCTGAAGCTTTCTTT. It encodes CASSVGQGGPEAFF. Recombination linked TRBV9 to TRBJ1-1, with 7 central nucleotides matching TRBD1. Unmatched junction bases come to 5, with V trimmed by 0 bases and J by 6 bases. The CDR1 and CDR2 encoded by the germline V gene are SGDLS and YYNGEE. Counted from cysteine to phenylalanine, this CDR3 has 14 amino acids. Only the CDR3 DNA stays, 42 bases, in frame from base 1.